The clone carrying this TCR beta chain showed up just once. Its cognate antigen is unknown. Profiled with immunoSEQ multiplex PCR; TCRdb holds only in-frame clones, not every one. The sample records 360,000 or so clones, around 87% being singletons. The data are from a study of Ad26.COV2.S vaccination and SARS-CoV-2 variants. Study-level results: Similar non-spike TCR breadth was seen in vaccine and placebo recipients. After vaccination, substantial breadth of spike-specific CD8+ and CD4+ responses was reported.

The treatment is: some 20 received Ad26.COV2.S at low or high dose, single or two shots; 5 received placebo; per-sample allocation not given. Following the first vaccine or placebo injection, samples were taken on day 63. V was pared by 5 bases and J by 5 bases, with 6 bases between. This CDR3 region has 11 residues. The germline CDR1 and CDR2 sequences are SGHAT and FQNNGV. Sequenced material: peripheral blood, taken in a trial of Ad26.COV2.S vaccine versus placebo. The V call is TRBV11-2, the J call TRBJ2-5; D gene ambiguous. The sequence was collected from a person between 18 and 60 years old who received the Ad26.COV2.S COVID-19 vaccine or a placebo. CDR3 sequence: CASSPAETQYF. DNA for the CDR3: TGTGCCAGCAGCCCCGCGGAGACCCAGTACTTC.